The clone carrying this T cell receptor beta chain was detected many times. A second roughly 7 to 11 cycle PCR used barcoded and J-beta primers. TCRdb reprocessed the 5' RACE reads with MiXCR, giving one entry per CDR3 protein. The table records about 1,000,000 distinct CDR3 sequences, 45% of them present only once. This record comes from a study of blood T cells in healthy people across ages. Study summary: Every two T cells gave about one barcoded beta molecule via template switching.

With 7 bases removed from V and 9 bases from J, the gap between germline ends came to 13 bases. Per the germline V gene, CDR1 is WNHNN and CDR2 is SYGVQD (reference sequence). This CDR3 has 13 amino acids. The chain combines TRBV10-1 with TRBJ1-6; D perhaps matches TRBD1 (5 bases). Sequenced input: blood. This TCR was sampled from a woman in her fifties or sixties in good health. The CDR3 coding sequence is TGCGCCAGCAAAGCCAGGGAGGGTTCACCCCTCCACTTT. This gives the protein CASKAREGSPLHF.